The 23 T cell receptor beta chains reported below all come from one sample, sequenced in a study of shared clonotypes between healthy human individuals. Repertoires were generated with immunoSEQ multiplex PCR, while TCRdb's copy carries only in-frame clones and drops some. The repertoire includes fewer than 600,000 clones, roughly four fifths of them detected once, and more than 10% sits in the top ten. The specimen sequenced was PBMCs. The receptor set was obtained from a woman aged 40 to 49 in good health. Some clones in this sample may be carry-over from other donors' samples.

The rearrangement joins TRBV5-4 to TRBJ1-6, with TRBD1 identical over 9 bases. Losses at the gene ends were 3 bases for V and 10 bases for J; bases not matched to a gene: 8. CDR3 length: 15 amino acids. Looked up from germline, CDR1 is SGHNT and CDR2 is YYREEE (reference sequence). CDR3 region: CASSSTGGGWSPLHF. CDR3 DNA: TGTGCCAGCAGCTCTACAGGGGGCGGTTGGTCACCCCTCCACTTT.

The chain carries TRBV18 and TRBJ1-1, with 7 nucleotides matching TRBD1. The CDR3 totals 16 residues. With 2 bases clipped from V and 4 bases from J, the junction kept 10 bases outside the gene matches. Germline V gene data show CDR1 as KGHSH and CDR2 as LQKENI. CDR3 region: CASSPWAGGMSTEAFF. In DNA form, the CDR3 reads TGTGCCAGCTCACCATGGGCAGGGGGGATGAGCACTGAAGCTTTCTTT.

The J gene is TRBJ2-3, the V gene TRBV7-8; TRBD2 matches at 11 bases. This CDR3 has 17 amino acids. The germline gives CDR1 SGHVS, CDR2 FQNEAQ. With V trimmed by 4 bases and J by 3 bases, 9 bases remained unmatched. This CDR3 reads CASSSGPTSGITDTQYF. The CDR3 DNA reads TGTGCCAGCAGCTCGGGGCCGACTAGCGGGATAACAGATACGCAGTATTTT.

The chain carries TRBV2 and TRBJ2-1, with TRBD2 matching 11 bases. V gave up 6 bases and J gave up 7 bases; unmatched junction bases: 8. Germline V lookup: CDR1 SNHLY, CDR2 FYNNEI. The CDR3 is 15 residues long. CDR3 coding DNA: TGTGCCAGCAGGGAGATGACTAGCGGGAATAATGAGCAGTTCTTC. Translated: CASREMTSGNNEQFF.

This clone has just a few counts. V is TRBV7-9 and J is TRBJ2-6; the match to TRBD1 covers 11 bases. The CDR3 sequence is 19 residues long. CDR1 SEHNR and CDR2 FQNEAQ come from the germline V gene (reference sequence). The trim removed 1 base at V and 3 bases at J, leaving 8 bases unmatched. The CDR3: CASSLGAGQGVVGANVLTF. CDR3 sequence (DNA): TGTGCCAGCAGCTTAGGGGCGGGACAGGGGGTGGTTGGGGCCAACGTCCTGACTTTC.

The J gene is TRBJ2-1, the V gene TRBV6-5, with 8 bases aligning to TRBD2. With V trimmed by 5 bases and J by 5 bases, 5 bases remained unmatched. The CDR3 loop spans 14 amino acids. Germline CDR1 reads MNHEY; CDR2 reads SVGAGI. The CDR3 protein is CASSEGLVDNEQFF. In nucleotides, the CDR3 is TGTGCCAGCAGTGAGGGACTAGTGGACAATGAGCAGTTCTTC.

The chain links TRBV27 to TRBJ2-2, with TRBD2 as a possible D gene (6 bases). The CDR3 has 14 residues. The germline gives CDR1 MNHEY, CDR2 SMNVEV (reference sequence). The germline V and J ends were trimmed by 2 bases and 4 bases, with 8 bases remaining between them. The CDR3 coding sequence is TGTGCCAGCAGTTTAATGGGGGGCACCGGGGAGCTGTTTTTT. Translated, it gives CASSLMGGTGELFF.

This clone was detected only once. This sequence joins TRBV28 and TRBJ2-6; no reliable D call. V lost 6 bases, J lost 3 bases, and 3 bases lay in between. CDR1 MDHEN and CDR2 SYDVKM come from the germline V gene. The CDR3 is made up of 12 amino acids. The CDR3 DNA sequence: TGTGCCAGCAGGGTTGGGGCCAACGTCCTGACTTTC. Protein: CASRVGANVLTF. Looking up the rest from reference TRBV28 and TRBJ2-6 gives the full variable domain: DVKVTQSSRYLVKRTGEKVFLECVQDMDHENMFWYRQDPGLGLRLIYFSYDVKMKEKGDIPEGYSVSREKKERFSLILESASTNQTSMYLCASRVGANVLTFGAGSRLTVL.

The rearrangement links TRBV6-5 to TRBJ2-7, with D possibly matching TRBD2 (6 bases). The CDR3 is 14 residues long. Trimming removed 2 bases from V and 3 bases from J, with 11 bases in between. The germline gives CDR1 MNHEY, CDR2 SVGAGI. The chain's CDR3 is CASSYGVAVYEQYF. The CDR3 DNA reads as TGTGCCAGCAGTTACGGGGTAGCGGTCTACGAGCAGTACTTC.

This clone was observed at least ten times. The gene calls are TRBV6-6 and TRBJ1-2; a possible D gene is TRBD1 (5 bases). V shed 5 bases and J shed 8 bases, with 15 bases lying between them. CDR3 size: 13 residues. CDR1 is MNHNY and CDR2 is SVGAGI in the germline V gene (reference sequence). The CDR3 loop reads CASSPEGFGGYTF. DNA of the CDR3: TGTGCCAGCAGTCCCGAGGGGTTTGGCGGCTACACCTTC.

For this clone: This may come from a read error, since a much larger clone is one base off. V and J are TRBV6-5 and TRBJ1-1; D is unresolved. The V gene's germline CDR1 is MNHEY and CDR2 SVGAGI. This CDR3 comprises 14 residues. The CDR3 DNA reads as TGTGTCAGCAGGTCAGACAAGGTGAACACTGAAGCTTTCTTT. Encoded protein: CVSRSDKVNTEAFF.

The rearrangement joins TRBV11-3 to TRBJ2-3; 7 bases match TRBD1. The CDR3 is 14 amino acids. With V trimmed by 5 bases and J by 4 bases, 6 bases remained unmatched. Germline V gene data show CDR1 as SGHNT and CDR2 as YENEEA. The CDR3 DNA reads TGTGCCAGCAGCCCGACAGGGAGTGCAGATACGCAGTATTTT. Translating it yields CASSPTGSADTQYF.

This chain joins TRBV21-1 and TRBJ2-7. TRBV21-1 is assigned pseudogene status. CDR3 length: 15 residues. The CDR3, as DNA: TGTGCCAGCAGCAAAATCATACCCAATCCCTACGAGCAGTACTTC. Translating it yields CASSKIIPNPYEQYF.

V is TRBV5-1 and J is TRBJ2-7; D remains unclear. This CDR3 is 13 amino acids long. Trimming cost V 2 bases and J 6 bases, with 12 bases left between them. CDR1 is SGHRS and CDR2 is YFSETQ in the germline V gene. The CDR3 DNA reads TGCGCCAGCAGCTTTGACAAGCTTCGCGAGCAGTACTTC. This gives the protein CASSFDKLREQYF.

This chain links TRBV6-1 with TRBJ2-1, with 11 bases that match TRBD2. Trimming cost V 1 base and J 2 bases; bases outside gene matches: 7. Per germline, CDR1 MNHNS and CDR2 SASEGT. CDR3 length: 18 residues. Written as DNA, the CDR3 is TGTGCCAGCAGTGAAGAACTAGCGGGAGTCGGCCCCTACAATGAGCAGTTCTTC. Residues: CASSEELAGVGPYNEQFF.

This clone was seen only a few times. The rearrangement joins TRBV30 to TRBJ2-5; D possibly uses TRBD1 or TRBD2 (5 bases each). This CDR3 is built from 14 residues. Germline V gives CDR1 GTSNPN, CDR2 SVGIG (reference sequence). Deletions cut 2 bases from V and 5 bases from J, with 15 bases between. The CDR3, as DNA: TGTGCCTGGAGTCGGGGCAGGCAGAGTGAGACCCAGTACTTC. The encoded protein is CAWSRGRQSETQYF.

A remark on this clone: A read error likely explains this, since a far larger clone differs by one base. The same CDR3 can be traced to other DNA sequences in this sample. In DNA, the CDR3 is TGTGCCAACAGTGAATTGGACTTCTCTGGGGCCAACGTCCTGACTTTC. This codes for CANSELDFSGANVLTF. The V call is TRBV6-1, the J call TRBJ2-6, with a tentative D call TRBD2 (5 bases). Looked up from germline, CDR1 is MNHNS and CDR2 is SASEGT. The CDR3 totals 16 residues.

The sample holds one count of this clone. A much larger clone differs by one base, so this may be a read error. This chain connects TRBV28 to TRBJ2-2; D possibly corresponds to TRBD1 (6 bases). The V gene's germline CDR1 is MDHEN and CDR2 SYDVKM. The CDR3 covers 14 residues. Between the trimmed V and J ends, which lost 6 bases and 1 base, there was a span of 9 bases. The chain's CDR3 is CASSMGQNTGELFF. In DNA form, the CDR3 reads TGTGCCAGCAGCATGGGACAGAACACCGGGGAGCTGTTTTTT.

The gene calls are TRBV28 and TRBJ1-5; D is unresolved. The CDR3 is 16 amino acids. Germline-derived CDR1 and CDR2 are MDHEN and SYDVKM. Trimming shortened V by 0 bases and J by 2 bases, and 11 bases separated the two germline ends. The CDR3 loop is CASSLWRRMGNQPQHF. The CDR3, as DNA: TGTGCCAGCAGTTTATGGCGCAGGATGGGCAATCAGCCCCAGCATTTT. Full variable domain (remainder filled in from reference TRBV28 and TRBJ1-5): DVKVTQSSRYLVKRTGEKVFLECVQDMDHENMFWYRQDPGLGLRLIYFSYDVKMKEKGDIPEGYSVSREKKERFSLILESASTNQTSMYLCASSLWRRMGNQPQHFGDGTRLSIL.

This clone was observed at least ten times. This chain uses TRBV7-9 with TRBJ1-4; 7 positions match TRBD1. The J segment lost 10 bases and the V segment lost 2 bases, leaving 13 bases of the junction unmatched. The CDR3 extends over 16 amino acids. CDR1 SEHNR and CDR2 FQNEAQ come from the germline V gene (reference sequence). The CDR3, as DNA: TGTGCCAGCAGCTTAAATACAGGGGCGAGAGGTGGAAAACTGTTTTTT. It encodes CASSLNTGARGGKLFF.

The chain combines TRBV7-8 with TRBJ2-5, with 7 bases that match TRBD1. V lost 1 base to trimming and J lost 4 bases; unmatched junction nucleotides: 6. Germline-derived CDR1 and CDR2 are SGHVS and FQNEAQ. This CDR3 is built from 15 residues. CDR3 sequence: CASSLGGGIGETQYF. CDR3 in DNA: TGTGCCAGCAGCTTAGGAGGGGGCATTGGAGAGACCCAGTACTTC.

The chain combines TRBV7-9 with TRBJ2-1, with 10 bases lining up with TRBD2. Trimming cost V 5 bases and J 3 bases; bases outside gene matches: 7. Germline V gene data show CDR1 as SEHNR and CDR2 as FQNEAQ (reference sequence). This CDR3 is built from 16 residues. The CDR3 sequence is CASSLSSGGIYNEQFF. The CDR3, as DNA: TGTGCCAGCAGCCTTTCTAGCGGGGGAATCTACAATGAGCAGTTCTTC. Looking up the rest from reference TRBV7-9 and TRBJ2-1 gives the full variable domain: DTGVSQNPRHKITKRGQNVTFRCDPISEHNRLYWYRQTLGQGPEFLTYFQNEAQLEKSRLLSDRFSAERPKGSFSTLEIQRTEQGDSAMYLCASSLSSGGIYNEQFFGPGTRLTVL.

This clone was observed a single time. The CDR3 region is CASTTSGTEETQYF. CDR3 DNA sequence: TGTGCCAGCACAACCTCCGGGACAGAAGAGACCCAGTACTTC. V and J are TRBV18 and TRBJ2-5; TRBD1 matches 7 bases. The CDR3 has 14 amino acids. Unmatched junction bases numbered 9, after V lost 8 bases and J lost 3 bases. Germline V CDR1 and CDR2: KGHSH, LQKENI.